One and the same sample provided the 2 T cell receptor beta chains below, sequenced in a study of T cells in Graves' hyperthyroidism and ophthalmopathy. RNA transcripts provided the source from which TCR beta CDR3 regions were amplified. First-round RT-PCR with HTBI primers amplified the TCR CDR3 region. TCRdb processed the multiplex PCR reads anew with MiXCR; each CDR3 protein has one entry. The repertoire consists of 530,000 or so distinct CDR3 sequences, with more than 15% occurring once and the leading ten covering 15% to 20%. Material for sequencing was blood. These receptors were taken from a woman aged 18-29 years with Graves' ophthalmopathy.

This clonotype has a count of ten or more. The chain couples TRBV9 to TRBJ1-2; possible D gene TRBD1, 5 bases. Germline loops: CDR1 SGDLS, CDR2 YYNGEE. The CDR3 is made up of 14 amino acids. Trimming took 0 bases from V and 6 from J, leaving 12 bases between them. CDR3 amino acids: CASSVEGLADGYTF. CDR3 nucleotides: TGTGCCAGCAGCGTAGAGGGACTCGCAGATGGCTACACCTTC.

This clonotype has a count of ten or more. This sequence joins TRBV28 and TRBJ1-5, with D unclear. The CDR3 runs to 16 residues. Germline V gene data show CDR1 as MDHEN and CDR2 as SYDVKM. V was clipped by 6 bases and J by 5 bases, with 20 bases between them. CDR3 amino acids: CASRTRHMGVDQPQHF. The CDR3 DNA follows: TGTGCCAGCAGGACCCGCCACATGGGTGTTGATCAGCCCCAGCATTTT. Combining the CDR3 with reference TRBV28 and TRBJ1-5 gives the whole variable domain DVKVTQSSRYLVKRTGEKVFLECVQDMDHENMFWYRQDPGLGLRLIYFSYDVKMKEKGDIPEGYSVSREKKERFSLILESASTNQTSMYLCASRTRHMGVDQPQHFGDGTRLSIL.